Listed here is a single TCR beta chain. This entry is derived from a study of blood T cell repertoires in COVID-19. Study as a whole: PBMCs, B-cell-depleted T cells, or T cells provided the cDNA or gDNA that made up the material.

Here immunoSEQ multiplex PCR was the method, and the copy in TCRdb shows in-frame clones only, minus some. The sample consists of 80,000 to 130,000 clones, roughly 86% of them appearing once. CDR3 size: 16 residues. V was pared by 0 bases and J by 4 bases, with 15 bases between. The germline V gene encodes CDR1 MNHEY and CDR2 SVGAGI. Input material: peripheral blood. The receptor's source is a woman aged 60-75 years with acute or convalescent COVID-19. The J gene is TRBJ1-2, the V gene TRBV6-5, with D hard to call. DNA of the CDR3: TGTGCCAGCAGTTACTCCGTGGCGGGAAGATCCTATGGCTACACCTTC. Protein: CASSYSVAGRSYGYTF.